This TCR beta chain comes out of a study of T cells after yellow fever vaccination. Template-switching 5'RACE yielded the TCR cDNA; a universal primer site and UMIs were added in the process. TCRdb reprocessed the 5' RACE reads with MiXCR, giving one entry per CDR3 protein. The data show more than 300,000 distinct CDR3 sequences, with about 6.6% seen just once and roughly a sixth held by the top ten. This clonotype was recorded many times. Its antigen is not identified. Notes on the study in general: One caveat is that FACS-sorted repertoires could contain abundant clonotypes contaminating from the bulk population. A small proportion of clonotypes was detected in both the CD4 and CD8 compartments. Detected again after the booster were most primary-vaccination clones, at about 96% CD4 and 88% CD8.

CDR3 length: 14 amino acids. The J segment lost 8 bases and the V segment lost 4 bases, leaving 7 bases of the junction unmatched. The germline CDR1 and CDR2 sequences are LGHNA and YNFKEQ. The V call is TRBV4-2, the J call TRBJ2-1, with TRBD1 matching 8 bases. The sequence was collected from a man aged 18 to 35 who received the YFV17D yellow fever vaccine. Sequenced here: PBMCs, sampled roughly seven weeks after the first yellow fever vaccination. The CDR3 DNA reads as TGTGCCAGCAGCCTTCAGGGGGCAGGGGATGAGCAGTTCTTC. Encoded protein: CASSLQGAGDEQFF.